This T cell receptor (beta chain) was observed in a study of PD-1 blockade in classical Hodgkin lymphoma (dated by TCRdb to the early 2020s). Background for the entire study: Nivolumab dosing was 3 mg/kg intravenously every 2 weeks, continuing until either disease progression or unacceptable toxicity. A peripheral blood immune signature of response to PD-1 blockade in classical Hodgkin lymphoma was defined using TCR beta sequencing and CyTOF. Results and caveats for the whole study, not just this receptor: Baseline TCR diversity was reported to be lower in newly diagnosed patients than in healthy donors and to be lower still in relapsed/refractory patients. Trial patients with a complete response had baseline diversity similar to that of newly diagnosed patients, while partial responders and progressors had significantly lower diversity. A significant rise by C4D1 was seen in CD4+ but not CD8+ TCR diversity (p=0.0027 vs p=0.16), with the rise being most apparent in complete responders (p=0.02). Only a single clinical trial cohort was studied, and what caused the repertoire differences, possibly disease activity or prior therapy, remained undefined. Lower diversity was observed in patients in whom nivolumab was started less than 1 year after ASCT, and these patients were excluded from later analyses so that confounding by immune reconstitution would be avoided.

Reading the label with the study, this specimen's time point is: cycle 1 day 1 (C1D1), immediately before nivolumab initiation. Every trial patient had relapsed following autologous stem cell transplantation, and prior brentuximab vedotin exposure was what differed among cohorts A, B and C. The trial cohort included roughly 60 patients with relapsed/refractory classical Hodgkin lymphoma, and each patient had a best overall response of complete response, partial response or progressive disease. Trial patients were treated with single-agent nivolumab in the multi-cohort phase II CheckMate 205 trial. Best overall response was determined by an independent review committee according to the 2007 International Working Group response criteria. Trial PBMCs were collected just before the start of nivolumab (C1D1) and during therapy at cycle 2 day 1 and cycle 4 day 1. Peripheral blood was collected in 8 mL Vacutainer Cell Preparation Tubes, from which PBMCs were isolated by centrifugation and then cryopreserved.

This clone was seen just once. Its cognate antigen has yet to be identified. Base qualities are missing; no much larger clone stands one base away. The Qiagen DNeasy kit was used to extract genomic DNA from unsorted PBMCs and from the negatively selected CD4+ and CD8+ fractions. Using primers that anneal to V and J segments, immunoSEQ multiplex PCR amplified the TCR beta CDR3 regions. A synthetic immune receptor repertoire was used to minimize amplification bias, and remaining bias was computationally removed after sequencing. In the paper's pipeline: Repertoire diversity was quantified as the Shannon entropy index using custom Python scripts. Unsorted, CD4+ and CD8+ repertoires were analyzed separately, except in combined analyses where CD4+ and CD8+ sequences were merged in silico. Clonal expansion was defined as a frequency increase of at least 2-fold after treatment compared with C1D1, and clones undetected at baseline were assigned a pseudocount of 0.5. Clones with 0 or 1 copy at C1D1 were defined as singleton clones, while clones with 2 or more copies were defined as non-singleton clones. Clones expanded in unsorted samples were annotated as CD4+, CD8+ or unknown by matching protein sequences in sorted samples from the same patient. Wilcoxon tests on paired samples were used to test changes in diversity from C1D1 to C4D1. TCRdb holds this immuneACCESS table with in-frame rearrangements only. Some clones are missing; in checked studies, unresolved V genes explain under half, and the rest has no known cause. V, J and clone size derive from that table, while D and trimming were established from the DNA sequence. A total of 35,000 to 50,000 clones appear in this sample, around 78% of them only once. Approximately 10% of the sample goes to the ten largest clones.

The CDR3, cysteine through phenylalanine, is 15 amino acids long. Of the read, only the CDR3 DNA is kept; its 45 bases are in frame from base 1. V drops 0 bases and J drops 0 bases, leaving 4 bases in between. Taken from the germline V gene, the CDR1 and CDR2 loops are SGHRS and YFSETQ. Here the chain combines TRBV5-1 and TRBJ2-6, with the identity of the D gene unclear. This TCR was sampled from a human donor with classical Hodgkin lymphoma. Material: peripheral blood mononuclear cells (PBMCs), obtained at baseline. CDR3 reads: CASSLGPSGANVLTF. DNA sequence: TGCGCCAGCAGCTTGGGACCCTCTGGGGCCAACGTCCTGACTTTC.